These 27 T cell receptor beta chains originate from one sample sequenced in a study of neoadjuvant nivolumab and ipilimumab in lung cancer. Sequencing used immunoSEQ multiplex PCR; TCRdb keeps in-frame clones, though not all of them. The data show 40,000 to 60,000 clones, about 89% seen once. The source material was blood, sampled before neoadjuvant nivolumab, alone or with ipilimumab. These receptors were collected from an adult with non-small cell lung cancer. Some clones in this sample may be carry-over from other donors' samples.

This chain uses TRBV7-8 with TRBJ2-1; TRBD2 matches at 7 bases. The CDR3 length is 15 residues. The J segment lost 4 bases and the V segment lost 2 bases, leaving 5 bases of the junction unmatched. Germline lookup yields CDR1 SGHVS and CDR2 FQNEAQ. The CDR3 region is CASSLREGPYNEQFF. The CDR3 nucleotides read TGTGCCAGCAGCTTAAGGGAGGGCCCATACAATGAGCAGTTCTTC.

Here the CDR3 reads CASTDRVTDTQYF. CDR3 nucleotide sequence: TGTGCCAGCACGGACAGGGTGACAGATACGCAGTATTTT. V usage is TRBV25-1 and J usage is TRBJ2-3, with 8 bases lining up with TRBD1. The CDR3 is made up of 13 amino acids. Trimming removed 7 bases from V and 3 bases from J; junction bases left unmatched: 3. Per the germline V gene, CDR1 is MGHDK and CDR2 is SYGVNS.

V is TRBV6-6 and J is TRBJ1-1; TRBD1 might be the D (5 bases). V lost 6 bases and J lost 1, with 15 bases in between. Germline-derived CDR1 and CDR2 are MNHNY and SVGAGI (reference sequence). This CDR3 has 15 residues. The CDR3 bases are TGTGCCAGCAGACACCCACAGGAGTCGAACACTGAAGCTTTCTTT. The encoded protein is CASRHPQESNTEAFF.

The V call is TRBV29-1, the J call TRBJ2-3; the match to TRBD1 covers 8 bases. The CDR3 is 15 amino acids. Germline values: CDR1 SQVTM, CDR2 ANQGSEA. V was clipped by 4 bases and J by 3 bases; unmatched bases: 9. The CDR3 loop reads CSVGLQGAWTDTQYF. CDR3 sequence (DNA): TGCAGCGTTGGTTTGCAGGGGGCATGGACAGATACGCAGTATTTT.

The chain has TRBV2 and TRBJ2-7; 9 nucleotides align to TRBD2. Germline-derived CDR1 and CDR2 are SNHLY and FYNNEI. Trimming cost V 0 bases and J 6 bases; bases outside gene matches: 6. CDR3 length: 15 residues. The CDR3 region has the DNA TGTGCCAGCAGTGAAGCAATCGGACTAGCGCCCGAGCAGTACTTC. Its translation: CASSEAIGLAPEQYF.

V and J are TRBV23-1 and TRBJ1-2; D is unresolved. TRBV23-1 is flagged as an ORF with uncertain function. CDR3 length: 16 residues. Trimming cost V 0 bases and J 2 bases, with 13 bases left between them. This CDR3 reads CASSQSMRVRNYGYTF. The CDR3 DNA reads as TGCGCCAGCAGTCAATCCATGAGGGTCCGGAACTATGGCTACACCTTC.

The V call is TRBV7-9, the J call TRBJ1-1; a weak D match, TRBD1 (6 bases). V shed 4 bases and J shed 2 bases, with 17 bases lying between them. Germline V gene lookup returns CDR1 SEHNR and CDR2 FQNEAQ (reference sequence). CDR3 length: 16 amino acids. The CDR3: CASSSRGASTNTEAFF. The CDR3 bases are TGTGCCAGCAGCTCAAGGGGGGCCAGCACTAACACTGAAGCTTTCTTT.

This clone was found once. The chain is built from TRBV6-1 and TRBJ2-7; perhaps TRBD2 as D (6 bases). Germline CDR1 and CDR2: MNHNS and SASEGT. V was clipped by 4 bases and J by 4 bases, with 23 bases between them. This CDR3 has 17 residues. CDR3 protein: CASSAILGVGGRYEQYF. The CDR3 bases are TGTGCCAGCAGTGCGATTCTGGGCGTGGGGGGTCGATACGAGCAGTACTTC.

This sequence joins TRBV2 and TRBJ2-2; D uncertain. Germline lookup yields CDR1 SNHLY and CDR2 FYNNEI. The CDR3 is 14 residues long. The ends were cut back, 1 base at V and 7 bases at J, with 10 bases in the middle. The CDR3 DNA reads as TGTGCCAGCAGTGAAGTACGAGTGATCGGGGAGCTGTTTTTT. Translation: CASSEVRVIGELFF.

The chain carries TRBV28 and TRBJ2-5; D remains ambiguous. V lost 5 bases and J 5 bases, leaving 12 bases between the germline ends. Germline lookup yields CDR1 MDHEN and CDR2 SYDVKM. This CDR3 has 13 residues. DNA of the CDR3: TGTGCCAGCAGTACCCCGGGTCTCGAGACCCAGTACTTC. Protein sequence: CASSTPGLETQYF.

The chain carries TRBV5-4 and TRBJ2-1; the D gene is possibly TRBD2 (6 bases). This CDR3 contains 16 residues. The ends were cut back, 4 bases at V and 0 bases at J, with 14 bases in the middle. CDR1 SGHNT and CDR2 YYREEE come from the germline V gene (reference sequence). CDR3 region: CASSHRDFRSYNEQFF. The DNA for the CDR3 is TGTGCCAGCAGCCATCGGGACTTTCGCTCCTACAATGAGCAGTTCTTC.

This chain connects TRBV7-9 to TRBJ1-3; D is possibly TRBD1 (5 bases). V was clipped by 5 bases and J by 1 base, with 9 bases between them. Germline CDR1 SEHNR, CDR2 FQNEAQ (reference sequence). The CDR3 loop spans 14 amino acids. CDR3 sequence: CASSRTSSGNTIYF. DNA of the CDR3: TGTGCCAGCAGCCGGACATCGTCTGGAAACACCATATATTTT.

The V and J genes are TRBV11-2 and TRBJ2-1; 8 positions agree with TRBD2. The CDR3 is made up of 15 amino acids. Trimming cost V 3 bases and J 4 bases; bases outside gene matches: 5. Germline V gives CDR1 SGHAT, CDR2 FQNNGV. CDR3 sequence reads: CASSLSGGLYNEQFF. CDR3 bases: TGTGCCAGCAGCTTGTCGGGGGGGCTATACAATGAGCAGTTCTTC.

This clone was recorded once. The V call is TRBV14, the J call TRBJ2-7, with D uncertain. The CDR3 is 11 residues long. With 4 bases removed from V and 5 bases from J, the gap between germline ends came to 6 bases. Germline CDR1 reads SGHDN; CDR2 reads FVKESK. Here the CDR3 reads CASSLVHEQYF. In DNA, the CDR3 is TGTGCCAGCAGCCTGGTTCACGAGCAGTACTTC. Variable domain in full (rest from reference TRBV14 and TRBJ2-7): EAGVTQFPSHSVIEKGQTVTLRCDPISGHDNLYWYRRVMGKEIKFLLHFVKESKQDESGMPNNRFLAERTGGTYSTLKVQPAELEDSGVYFCASSLVHEQYFGPGTRLTVT.

As DNA, the CDR3 is TGTGCCAGCAGCGTAGCAGGGAGTTGGGAGCAGTTCTTC. It encodes CASSVAGSWEQFF. The chain recombines TRBV9 with TRBJ2-1; D possibly matches TRBD1 or TRBD2 (5 bases each). Germline lookup yields CDR1 SGDLS and CDR2 YYNGEE. Trimming removed 0 bases at V and 10 bases at J, with 11 bases between. The CDR3 sequence is 13 residues long.

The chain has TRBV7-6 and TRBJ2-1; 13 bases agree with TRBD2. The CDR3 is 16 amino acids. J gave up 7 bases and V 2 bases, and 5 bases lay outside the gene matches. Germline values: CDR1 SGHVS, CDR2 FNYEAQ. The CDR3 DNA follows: TGTGCCAGCAGCTTACCCGGACTAGCGGGAGCTAATGAGCAGTTCTTC. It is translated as CASSLPGLAGANEQFF.

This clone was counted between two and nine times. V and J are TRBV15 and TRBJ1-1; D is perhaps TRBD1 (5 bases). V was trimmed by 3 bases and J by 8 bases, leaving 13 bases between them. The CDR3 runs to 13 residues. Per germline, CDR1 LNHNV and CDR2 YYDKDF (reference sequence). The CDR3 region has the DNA TGTGCCACCAGCAGGCCCTCCCGGACAGAAGCTTTCTTT. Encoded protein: CATSRPSRTEAFF.

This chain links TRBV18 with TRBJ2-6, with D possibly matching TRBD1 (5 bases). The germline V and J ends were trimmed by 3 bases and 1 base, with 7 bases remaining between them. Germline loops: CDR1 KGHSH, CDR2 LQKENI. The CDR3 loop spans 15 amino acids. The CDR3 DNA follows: TGTGCCAGCTCACCGCAGGGTTCTGGGGCCAACGTCCTGACTTTC. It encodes CASSPQGSGANVLTF.

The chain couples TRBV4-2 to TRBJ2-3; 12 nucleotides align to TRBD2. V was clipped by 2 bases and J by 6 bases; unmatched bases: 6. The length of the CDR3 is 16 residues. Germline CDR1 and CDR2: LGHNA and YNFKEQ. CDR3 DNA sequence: TGTGCCAGCAGCCAAACTAGCGGGAGGCCGGGGGATACGCAGTATTTT. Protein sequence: CASSQTSGRPGDTQYF.

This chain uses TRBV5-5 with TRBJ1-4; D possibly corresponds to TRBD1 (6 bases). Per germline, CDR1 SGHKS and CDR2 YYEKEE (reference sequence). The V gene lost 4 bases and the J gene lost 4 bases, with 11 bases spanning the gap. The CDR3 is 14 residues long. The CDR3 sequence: CASSRTEVNEKLFF. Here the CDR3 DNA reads TGTGCCAGCAGCCGGACAGAAGTTAATGAAAAACTGTTTTTT.

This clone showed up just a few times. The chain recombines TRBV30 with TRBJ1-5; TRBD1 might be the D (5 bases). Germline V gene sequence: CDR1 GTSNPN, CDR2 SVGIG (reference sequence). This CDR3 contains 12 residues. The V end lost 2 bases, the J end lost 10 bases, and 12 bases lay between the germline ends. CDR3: CAWSRTQGPQHF. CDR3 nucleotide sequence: TGTGCCTGGAGTCGAACTCAGGGACCCCAGCATTTT.

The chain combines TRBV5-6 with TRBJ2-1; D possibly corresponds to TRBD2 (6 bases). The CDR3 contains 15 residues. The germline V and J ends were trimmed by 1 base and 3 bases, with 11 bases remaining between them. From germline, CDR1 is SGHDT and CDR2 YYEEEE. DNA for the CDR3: TGTGCCAGCAGCTTGTTGTCTAGCGTCTACAATGAGCAGTTCTTC. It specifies CASSLLSSVYNEQFF.

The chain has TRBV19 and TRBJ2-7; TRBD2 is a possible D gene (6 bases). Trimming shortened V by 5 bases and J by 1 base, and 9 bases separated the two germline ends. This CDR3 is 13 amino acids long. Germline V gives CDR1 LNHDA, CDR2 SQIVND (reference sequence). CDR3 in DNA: TGTGCCAGTAGTTGGGGGGAGTCCTACGAGCAGTACTTC. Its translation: CASSWGESYEQYF. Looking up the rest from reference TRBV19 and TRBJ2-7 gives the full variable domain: DGGITQSPKYLFRKEGQNVTLSCEQNLNHDAMYWYRQDPGQGLRLIYYSQIVNDFQKGDIAEGYSVSREKKESFPLTVTSAQKNPTAFYLCASSWGESYEQYFGPGTRLTVT.

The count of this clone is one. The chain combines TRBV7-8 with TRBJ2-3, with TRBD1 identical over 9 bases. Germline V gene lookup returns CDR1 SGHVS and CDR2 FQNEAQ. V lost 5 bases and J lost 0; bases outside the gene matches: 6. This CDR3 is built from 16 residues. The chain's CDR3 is CASSLTGGRSTDTQYF. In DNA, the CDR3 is TGTGCCAGCAGCCTTACAGGGGGCAGAAGCACAGATACGCAGTATTTT.

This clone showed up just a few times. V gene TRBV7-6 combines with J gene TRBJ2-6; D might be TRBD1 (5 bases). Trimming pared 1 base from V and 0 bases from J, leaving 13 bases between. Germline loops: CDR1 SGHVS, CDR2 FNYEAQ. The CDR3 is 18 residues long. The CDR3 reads CASSLGGRAYSGANVLTF. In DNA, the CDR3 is TGTGCCAGCAGCTTAGGTGGCAGGGCATACTCTGGGGCCAACGTCCTGACTTTC.

The CDR3 region is CASTGAQNTEAFF. The CDR3 nucleotides read TGTGCCAGCACAGGGGCGCAGAACACTGAAGCTTTCTTT. The chain carries TRBV2 and TRBJ1-1, with D tentatively TRBD1 (6 bases). The V gene's germline CDR1 is SNHLY and CDR2 FYNNEI. The CDR3 consists of 13 residues. V was trimmed by 7 bases and J by 1 base, leaving 10 bases between them.

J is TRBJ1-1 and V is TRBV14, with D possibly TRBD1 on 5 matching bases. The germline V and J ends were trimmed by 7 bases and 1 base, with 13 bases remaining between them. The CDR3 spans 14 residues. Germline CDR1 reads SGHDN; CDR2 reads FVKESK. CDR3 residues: CASNVMGGNTEAFF. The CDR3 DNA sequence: TGTGCCAGCAATGTAATGGGGGGGAACACTGAAGCTTTCTTT.